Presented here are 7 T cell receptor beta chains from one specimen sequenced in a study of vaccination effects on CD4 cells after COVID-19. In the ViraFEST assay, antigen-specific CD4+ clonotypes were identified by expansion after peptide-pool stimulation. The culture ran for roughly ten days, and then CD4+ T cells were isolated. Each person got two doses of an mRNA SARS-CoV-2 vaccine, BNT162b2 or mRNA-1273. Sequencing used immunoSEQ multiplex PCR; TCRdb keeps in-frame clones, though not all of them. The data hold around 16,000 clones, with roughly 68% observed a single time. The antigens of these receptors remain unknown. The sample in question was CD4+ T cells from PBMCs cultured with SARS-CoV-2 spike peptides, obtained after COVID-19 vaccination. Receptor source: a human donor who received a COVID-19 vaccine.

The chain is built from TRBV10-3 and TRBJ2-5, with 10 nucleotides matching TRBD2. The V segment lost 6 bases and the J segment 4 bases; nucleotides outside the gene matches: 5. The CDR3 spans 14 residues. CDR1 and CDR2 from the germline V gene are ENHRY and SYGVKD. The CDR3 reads CAIRASGGGETQYF. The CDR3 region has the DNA TGTGCCATCAGGGCTAGCGGGGGAGGAGAGACCCAGTACTTC.

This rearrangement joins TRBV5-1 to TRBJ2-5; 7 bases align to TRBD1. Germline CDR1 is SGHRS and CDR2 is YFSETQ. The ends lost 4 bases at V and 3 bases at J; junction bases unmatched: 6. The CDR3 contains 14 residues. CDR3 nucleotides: TGCGCCAGCAGCCCCGGGACAGTGGAAGAGACCCAGTACTTC. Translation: CASSPGTVEETQYF.

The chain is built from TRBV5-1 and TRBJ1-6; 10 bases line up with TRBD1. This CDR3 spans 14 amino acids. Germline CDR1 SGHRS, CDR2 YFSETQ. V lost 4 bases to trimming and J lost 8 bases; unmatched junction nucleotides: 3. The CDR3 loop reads CASSDGTGDSPLHF. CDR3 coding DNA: TGCGCCAGCAGCGACGGGACAGGGGATTCACCCCTCCACTTT.

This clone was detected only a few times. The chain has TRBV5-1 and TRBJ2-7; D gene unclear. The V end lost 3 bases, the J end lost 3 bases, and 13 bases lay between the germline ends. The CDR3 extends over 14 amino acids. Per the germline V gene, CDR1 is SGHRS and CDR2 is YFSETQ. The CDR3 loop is CASSSAYGSYEQYF. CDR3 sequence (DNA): TGCGCCAGCAGCTCAGCGTATGGTAGCTACGAGCAGTACTTC.

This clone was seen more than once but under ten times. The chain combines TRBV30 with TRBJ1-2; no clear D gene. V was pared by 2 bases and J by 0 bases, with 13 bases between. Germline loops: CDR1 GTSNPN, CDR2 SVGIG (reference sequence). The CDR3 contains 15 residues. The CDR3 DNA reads TGTGCCTGGAGTAATGCAGAACCCACTAACTATGGCTACACCTTC. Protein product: CAWSNAEPTNYGYTF.

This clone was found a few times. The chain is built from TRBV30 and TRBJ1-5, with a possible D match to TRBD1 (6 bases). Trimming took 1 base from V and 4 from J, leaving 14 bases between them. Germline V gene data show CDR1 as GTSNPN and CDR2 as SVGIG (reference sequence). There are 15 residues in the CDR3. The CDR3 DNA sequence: TGTGCCTGGAGTGAGCGGGGGGCAAGGAATCAGCCCCAGCATTTT. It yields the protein CAWSERGARNQPQHF.

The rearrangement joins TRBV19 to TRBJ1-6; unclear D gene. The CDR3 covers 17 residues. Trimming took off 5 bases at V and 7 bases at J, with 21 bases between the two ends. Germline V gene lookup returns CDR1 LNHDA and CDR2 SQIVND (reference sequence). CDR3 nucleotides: TGTGCCAGTAGTTTCCAAGGTATTTCGTCGCGAAATTCACCCCTCCACTTT. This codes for CASSFQGISSRNSPLHF.